This T cell receptor beta chain was documented in a study of blood T cell repertoires in COVID-19. Across the study: Spain, Italy and the United States supplied samples that represented acute and convalescent COVID-19. The cDNA or gDNA used as material had been derived from T cells, B-cell-depleted T cells, or PBMCs.

Authors' processing steps: Estimates of nucleated cell counts were drawn from the amplification of reference gene primers. Produced via immunoSEQ multiplex PCR; TCRdb's table is partial and in-frame only. Clonal size and the V and J genes are those of that table, whereas D and trimming came from the DNA. This sample yields 5,800 or so clones, of which around 75% are seen a single time; about 15% belongs to the top ten. The germline V gene has CDR1 SGHNT and CDR2 YYREEE (reference sequence). The junction had 5 bases not matched to a gene; V was cut back by 4 bases and J by 8 bases. This CDR3 spans 13 amino acids.

The chain combines TRBV5-4 with TRBJ2-1; 8 bases agree with TRBD2. The clonotype comes from a man aged 60 to 69 with acute or convalescent COVID-19. What was sequenced was peripheral blood. CDR3 coding DNA: TGTGCCAGCAGCCCAACTAGCGGCCATGAGCAGTTCTTC. It translates to CASSPTSGHEQFF.